Listed here are 23 T cell receptor beta chains from one sample, sequenced in a study of cytomegalovirus exposure and HLA in healthy donors. 13 Jbeta primers and 60 Vbeta primers were used for the PCR. The table came from immunoSEQ multiplex PCR; TCRdb's copy has only in-frame clones and leaves some out. The table has about 160,000 clones, approximately 77% seen once. The sequenced sample consisted of PBMCs. The receptors shown here come from a male donor in good health and CMV-seropositive.

The sample holds a few counts of this clone. The chain employs TRBV9 and TRBJ2-3; 12 bases agree with TRBD2. The V gene end was trimmed by 4 bases and the J gene end by 4 bases; junction bases not matched to a gene: 4. The V gene's germline CDR1 is SGDLS and CDR2 YYNGEE. The CDR3 length is 15 residues. Written as DNA, the CDR3 is TGTGCCAGCAGCCCTCGACTAGCGGGGGCAGATACGCAGTATTTT. It translates to CASSPRLAGADTQYF.

The chain employs TRBV6-1 and TRBJ1-1; a weak D match, TRBD1 (6 bases). From germline, CDR1 is MNHNS and CDR2 SASEGT. This CDR3 region has 11 residues. Trimming removed 6 bases from V and 8 bases from J, with 10 bases in between. The CDR3, as DNA: TGTGCCAGCAGCCACAGGGAGGAAGCTTTCTTT. Encoded protein: CASSHREEAFF.

The V gene is TRBV11-2, the J gene TRBJ2-1; a possible D gene is TRBD1 (5 bases). Per the germline V gene, CDR1 is SGHAT and CDR2 is FQNNGV. Trimming cost V 3 bases and J 6 bases, with 6 bases left between them. The CDR3 totals 12 residues. CDR3 amino acids: CASSLQGNEQFF. The CDR3 region has the DNA TGTGCCAGCAGCTTGCAGGGCAATGAGCAGTTCTTC.

J is TRBJ2-7 and V is TRBV4-2, with 7 positions matching TRBD2. CDR3 length: 15 residues. The V segment lost 0 bases and the J segment 0 bases; nucleotides outside the gene matches: 2. In germline, CDR1 is LGHNA, CDR2 YNFKEQ. CDR3 DNA sequence: TGTGCCAGCAGCCAAGACGGGGGGACCTCCTACGAGCAGTACTTC. Its protein is CASSQDGGTSYEQYF.

V and J are TRBV18 and TRBJ2-7; D is possibly TRBD1 (6 bases). From germline, CDR1 is KGHSH and CDR2 LQKENI. The CDR3 is 14 amino acids. The germline V and J ends were trimmed by 6 bases and 1 base, with 13 bases remaining between them. The DNA for the CDR3 is TGTGCCAGCTCCCCGGTTAGGGGGTCCTACGAGCAGTACTTC. Translated, it gives CASSPVRGSYEQYF.

Remarks on this clone: The conserved phenylalanine or tryptophan normally closing the CDR3 is absent here, so this likely arose from a read error. The chain recombines TRBV23-1 with TRBJ2-7; 9 nucleotides match TRBD1. TRBV23-1 is an open reading frame whose function is uncertain. J gave up 5 bases and V 4 bases, and 12 bases lay outside the gene matches. This CDR3 is built from 16 residues. Here the CDR3 DNA reads TGCGCCAGCAGTCCATCCCCACAGGGGGCGTTGCACGAGCAGTACCTC. Protein sequence: CASSPSPQGALHEQYL.

V and J are TRBV7-8 and TRBJ1-6; D remains unclear. Germline-derived CDR1 and CDR2 are SGHVS and FQNEAQ. This CDR3 region has 15 residues. V gave up 4 bases and J gave up 7 bases, with 14 bases separating them. The DNA of the CDR3 is TGTGCCAGCAGCTACCGTCGGACTGAAAATTCACCCCTCCACTTT. It translates to CASSYRRTENSPLHF. The variable domain in full, completed from reference TRBV7-8 and TRBJ1-6, reads GAGVSQSPRYKVAKRGQDVALRCDPISGHVSLFWYQQALGQGPEFLTYFQNEAQLDKSGLPSDRFFAERPEGSVSTLKIQRTQQEDSAVYLCASSYRRTENSPLHFGNGTRLTVT.

The chain is built from TRBV5-4 and TRBJ2-5; possibly TRBD1 for D (5 bases). Trimming removed 1 base at V and 0 bases at J, with 10 bases between. The CDR3 is 15 amino acids. Germline V lookup: CDR1 SGHNT, CDR2 YYREEE (reference sequence). Here the CDR3 reads CASSLMGLDQETQYF. CDR3 nucleotide sequence: TGTGCCAGCAGCTTGATGGGGCTAGACCAAGAGACCCAGTACTTC.

This clone has more than one count but fewer than ten. The chain joins TRBV6-5 to TRBJ1-6; TRBD1 is a possible D gene (5 bases). The V gene's germline CDR1 is MNHEY and CDR2 SVGAGI. The ends were cut back, 2 bases at V and 10 bases at J, with 15 bases in the middle. This CDR3 has 15 amino acids. The CDR3 DNA reads as TGTGCCAGCAGTTACCGGGAAACACGGGGGTCACCCCTCCACTTT. Its protein is CASSYRETRGSPLHF.

The V call is TRBV13, the J call TRBJ2-7; 7 positions match TRBD2. The CDR3 loop spans 14 amino acids. V lost 1 base to trimming and J lost 1 base; unmatched junction nucleotides: 1. The germline V gene has CDR1 PRHDT and CDR2 FYEKMQ (reference sequence). Written as DNA, the CDR3 is TGTGCCAGCAGCTTAGCGGGGGGTTCCTACGAGCAGTACTTC. Its translation is CASSLAGGSYEQYF.

The V and J genes are TRBV7-6 and TRBJ1-1; D is possibly TRBD1 (6 bases). The CDR3 has 13 amino acids. Trimming pared 3 bases from V and 4 bases from J, leaving 9 bases between. CDR1 and CDR2 (germline): SGHVS, FNYEAQ. The DNA for the CDR3 is TGTGCCAGCAGCTTGTCAGGGGTCACTGAAGCTTTCTTT. Protein sequence: CASSLSGVTEAFF.

The CDR3: CASSLTGLAGASYTDTQYF. CDR3 DNA sequence: TGCGCCAGCAGCTTGACGGGACTAGCGGGGGCCTCCTACACAGATACGCAGTATTTT. This sequence joins TRBV5-1 and TRBJ2-3, with 14 bases that match TRBD2. From germline, CDR1 is SGHRS and CDR2 YFSETQ. This CDR3 comprises 19 residues. The V segment lost 1 base and the J segment 2 bases; nucleotides outside the gene matches: 9.

The V and J genes are TRBV30 and TRBJ2-1; a possible D gene is TRBD1 (6 bases). The germline V gene encodes CDR1 GTSNPN and CDR2 SVGIG (reference sequence). V shed 2 bases and J shed 4 bases, with 15 bases lying between them. The CDR3 runs to 15 residues. For the CDR3, the DNA is TGTGCCTGGAGTAGGGGGACCGCCCCTTACAATGAGCAGTTCTTC. Translating gives CAWSRGTAPYNEQFF.

This chain joins TRBV11-2 and TRBJ2-1, with D tentatively TRBD2 (5 bases). CDR1 and CDR2 (germline): SGHAT, FQNNGV. Trimming removed 5 bases at V and 10 bases at J, with 21 bases between. The CDR3 has 15 residues. The CDR3 coding sequence is TGTGCCAGCAGCCTCATCGGGCTTACCTCGGGGGAGCAGTTCTTC. Its translation: CASSLIGLTSGEQFF.

This chain connects TRBV6-1 to TRBJ2-1, with D unclear. The germline V and J ends were trimmed by 4 bases and 6 bases, with 16 bases remaining between them. The CDR3 is 15 amino acids. Germline CDR1 and CDR2: MNHNS and SASEGT. The CDR3 region is CASSAASVTRNEQFF. The CDR3 coding sequence is TGTGCCAGCAGTGCGGCGTCAGTGACACGCAATGAGCAGTTCTTC.

This rearrangement joins TRBV10-1 to TRBJ2-3, with TRBD2 as a possible D gene (6 bases). This CDR3 is built from 16 residues. Germline V gives CDR1 WNHNN, CDR2 SYGVQD (reference sequence). Trimming removed 3 bases at V and 2 bases at J, with 15 bases between. The CDR3 is CASSDVGGAYTDTQYF. CDR3 bases: TGCGCCAGCAGTGATGTCGGCGGGGCGTACACAGATACGCAGTATTTT.

The chain employs TRBV27 and TRBJ1-2; D is perhaps TRBD1 (5 bases). Germline loops: CDR1 MNHEY, CDR2 SMNVEV (reference sequence). The V end was cut by 2 bases, the J end by 5 bases, with 12 bases between. The CDR3 consists of 14 residues. CDR3 residues: CASSLKGQWYGYTF. The CDR3 DNA is TGTGCCAGCAGTTTAAAGGGGCAATGGTATGGCTACACCTTC.

There are a few counts of this clone. This CDR3 is CASTPGSNQPQHF. The CDR3 DNA reads as TGTGCCAGCACTCCGGGGAGCAATCAGCCCCAGCATTTT. The J gene is TRBJ1-5, the V gene TRBV2; D gene ambiguous. CDR3 length: 13 residues. Germline V gives CDR1 SNHLY, CDR2 FYNNEI. V lost 7 bases and J lost 1, with 8 bases in between.

The V call is TRBV18, the J call TRBJ1-6, with a tentative D call TRBD1 (6 bases). The CDR3 totals 15 residues. Germline CDR1 is KGHSH and CDR2 is LQKENI. Trimming took 5 bases from V and 9 from J, leaving 17 bases between them. The CDR3 reads CASSSATGLGSPLHF. CDR3 DNA: TGTGCCAGCTCATCGGCAACAGGGCTGGGTTCACCCCTCCACTTT.

V is TRBV18 and J is TRBJ1-1, with a possible D match to TRBD1 (6 bases). The V end lost 3 bases, the J end lost 3 bases, and 17 bases lay between the germline ends. This CDR3 has 16 residues. Germline-derived CDR1 and CDR2 are KGHSH and LQKENI. The CDR3 bases are TGTGCCAGCTCACCCCTCCCCGGGGCAGGGGACACTGAAGCTTTCTTT. This codes for CASSPLPGAGDTEAFF.

This clone showed up just once. The J gene is TRBJ2-1, the V gene TRBV7-9; 7 nucleotides align to TRBD1. There are 12 residues in the CDR3. Germline trimming cut 4 bases from V and 15 bases from J; bases unmatched to any gene: 9. Germline CDR1 and CDR2: SEHNR and FQNEAQ (reference sequence). This CDR3 is CASSSKGQLPFF. The CDR3 DNA sequence: TGTGCCAGCAGCTCTAAGGGACAGCTCCCGTTCTTC.

This clone was found once. The chain uses TRBV30 and TRBJ2-7; D is perhaps TRBD2 (5 bases). This CDR3 has 13 residues. V was trimmed by 5 bases and J by 1 base, leaving 12 bases between them. Per the germline V gene, CDR1 is GTSNPN and CDR2 is SVGIG (reference sequence). Here the CDR3 reads CAWAIGESYEQYF. The CDR3 nucleotides are TGTGCCTGGGCCATCGGGGAGTCCTACGAGCAGTACTTC. The full variable domain, with the rest looked up from reference TRBV30 and TRBJ2-7, is SQTIHQWPATLVQPVGSPLSLECTVEGTSNPNLYWYRQAAGRGLQLLFYSVGIGQISSEVPQNLSASRPQDRQFILSSKKLLLSDSGFYLCAWAIGESYEQYFGPGTRLTVT.

This rearrangement joins TRBV4-3 to TRBJ1-2; D is uncertain. V was trimmed by 0 bases and J by 4 bases, leaving 12 bases between them. The CDR3 runs 15 residues. From germline, CDR1 is LGHNA and CDR2 YSLEER. The CDR3 DNA reads TGCGCCAGCAGCCAAGATCGAGGAGCGGCCTATGGCTACACCTTC. It codes for CASSQDRGAAYGYTF.